This T cell receptor beta chain was obtained from a study of T cells in Graves' hyperthyroidism and ophthalmopathy. Whole-study context: Pretreatment peripheral blood was obtained at initial diagnosis. General observations from the study: Peripheral blood also featured most of the thyroid clonotypes expanded above 0.001.

Amplified regions were TCR beta CDR3 sequences from RNA transcripts. An initial round of RT-PCR targeting the TCR CDR3 relied on the HTBI primer set. TCRdb reanalysed the multiplex PCR reads using MiXCR and keeps one entry per CDR3 protein. The profile shows about 400,000 distinct CDR3 sequences, approximately 13% of them singletons. Germline V CDR1 and CDR2: SGHKS, YYEKEE (reference sequence). This CDR3 has 16 residues. The germline V and J ends were trimmed by 3 bases and 7 bases, with 22 bases remaining between them. Turning to this clonotype: What it binds is unknown.

Uncontrolled infection, other autoimmune disease, pregnancy or lactation disqualified patients from enrolment. PBMCs were collected from an approximately 9.4 ml volume of fresh peripheral blood. V gene TRBV5-5 combines with J gene TRBJ1-2, with D perhaps TRBD1 (6 bases). Sequenced material: blood. The sequence derives from a woman under 30 with Graves' hyperthyroidism. The CDR3 loop is CASSSGASSLIGGYTF. CDR3 DNA: TGTGCCAGCAGCTCAGGGGCCTCTTCTTTAATTGGTGGCTACACCTTC.